This entry concerns a single T cell receptor beta chain. This entry belongs to a study of CD8 T cells in Susac syndrome. The CDR3 consists of 16 residues. Per the germline V gene, CDR1 is SGDLS and CDR2 is YYNGEE. Trimming removed 0 bases from V and 8 bases from J, with 18 bases in between. An amount of RNA that ranged from about 0.45 to 1 ug was reverse transcribed with random hexamers. It was immunoSEQ multiplex PCR that amplified TCR beta CDR3 across 54 Vbeta and 13 Jbeta. Each CDR3 protein is one row after TCRdb ran MiXCR on the immunoSEQ multiplex PCR reads. Among about 250,000 distinct CDR3 sequences listed, roughly 93% were seen once. From blood CD8+ and CD4+ T cells, TCR beta sequences were generated.

Sequences were obtained from CD4+ T cells from PBMCs. The chain uses TRBV9 and TRBJ2-1; maybe TRBD2 (7 bases). The TCR originated in a human donor with multiple sclerosis. CDR3 sequence (DNA): TGTGCCAGCAGCGTAGCCACCCGGGGGGCGCGCGATGAGCAGTTCTTC. Protein: CASSVATRGARDEQFF. Full variable domain (missing parts from reference TRBV9 and TRBJ2-1): DSGVTQTPKHLITATGQRVTLRCSPRSGDLSVYWYQQSLDQGLQFLIQYYNGEERAKGNILERFSAQQFPDLHSELNLSSLELGDSALYFCASSVATRGARDEQFFGPGTRLTVL.